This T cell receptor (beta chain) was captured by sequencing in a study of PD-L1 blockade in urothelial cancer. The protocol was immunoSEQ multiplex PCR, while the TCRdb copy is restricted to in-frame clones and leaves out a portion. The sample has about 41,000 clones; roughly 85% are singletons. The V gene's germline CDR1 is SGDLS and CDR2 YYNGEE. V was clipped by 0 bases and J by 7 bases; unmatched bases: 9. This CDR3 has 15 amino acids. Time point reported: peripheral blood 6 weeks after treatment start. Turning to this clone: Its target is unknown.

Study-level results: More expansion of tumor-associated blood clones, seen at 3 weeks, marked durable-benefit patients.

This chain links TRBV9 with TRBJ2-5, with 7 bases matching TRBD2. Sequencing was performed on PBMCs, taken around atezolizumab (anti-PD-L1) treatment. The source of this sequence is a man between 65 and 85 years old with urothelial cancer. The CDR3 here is CASSVDGLGIGTQYF. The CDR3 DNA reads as TGTGCCAGCAGCGTAGACGGACTAGGGATCGGGACCCAGTACTTC.